Below, 19 T cell receptor beta chains from the same sample are listed, as sequenced in a study of T cell responses to AZD1222 COVID-19 vaccine. Some clones are missing from TCRdb's copy, which holds only in-frame ones; the method was immunoSEQ multiplex PCR. The table includes approximately 160,000 clones, around 88% detected once. Sample: peripheral blood, taken on day 0 of MenACWY control vaccination. Every receptor here comes from an adult in good health.

This rearrangement joins TRBV6-1 to TRBJ1-6; TRBD1 matches 9 bases. The CDR3 has 18 amino acids. The germline V gene has CDR1 MNHNS and CDR2 SASEGT. V was clipped by 4 bases and J by 10 bases; unmatched bases: 17. The DNA of the CDR3 is TGTGCCAGCAGTGCTTTTTGGGCGGACAGGGGTTATGGGTCACCCCTCCACTTT. As protein: CASSAFWADRGYGSPLHF.

This chain links TRBV19 with TRBJ2-2; D remains unclear. V lost 6 bases to trimming and J lost 3 bases, with 14 bases between them. The CDR3 totals 15 residues. In germline, CDR1 is LNHDA, CDR2 SQIVND (reference sequence). The CDR3 here is CASSPGLLDTGELFF. The CDR3 DNA is TGTGCCAGTAGCCCCGGTCTTCTTGACACCGGGGAGCTGTTTTTT. The whole variable domain, remainder taken from reference TRBV19 and TRBJ2-2, is DGGITQSPKYLFRKEGQNVTLSCEQNLNHDAMYWYRQDPGQGLRLIYYSQIVNDFQKGDIAEGYSVSREKKESFPLTVTSAQKNPTAFYLCASSPGLLDTGELFFGEGSRLTVL.

V and J are TRBV18 and TRBJ1-5, with 8 positions matching TRBD1. V shed 4 bases, J shed 6 bases, and the junction held 11 bases outside the gene matches. Germline V gene sequence: CDR1 KGHSH, CDR2 LQKENI. The CDR3 loop spans 16 amino acids. In nucleotides, the CDR3 is TGTGCCAGCTCACTAGGGTACCAGGGGGCCAGTCAGCCCCAGCATTTT. Protein sequence: CASSLGYQGASQPQHF.

The chain combines TRBV10-3 with TRBJ1-2, with 7 positions matching TRBD1. The J segment lost 5 bases and the V segment lost 3 bases, leaving 6 bases of the junction unmatched. In germline, CDR1 is ENHRY, CDR2 SYGVKD. This CDR3 comprises 14 residues. CDR3 DNA sequence: TGTGCCATCAGTGATGAAGGGACAGCGTATGGCTACACCTTC. Its translation is CAISDEGTAYGYTF.

The chain is built from TRBV15 and TRBJ1-2; 8 bases match TRBD1. There are 14 residues in the CDR3. V was pared by 0 bases and J by 8 bases, with 5 bases of the junction left unmatched. The germline V gene encodes CDR1 LNHNV and CDR2 YYDKDF (reference sequence). CDR3 amino acids: CATSRDLRGLGYTF. CDR3 coding DNA: TGTGCCACCAGCAGAGACCTCAGGGGGCTCGGCTACACCTTC.

The genes are TRBV19 and TRBJ1-3; TRBD1 might be the D (5 bases). Per the germline V gene, CDR1 is LNHDA and CDR2 is SQIVND (reference sequence). Between the trimmed V and J ends, which lost 10 bases and 0 bases, there was a span of 13 bases. The CDR3 spans 14 residues. The CDR3 spells CATSDTFSGNTIYF. For the CDR3, the DNA is TGTGCCACCTCGGACACCTTCTCTGGAAACACCATATATTTT.

The gene calls are TRBV7-4 and TRBJ1-1; D unclear. Germline CDR1 and CDR2: SGHVT and SQSDAQ. The length of the CDR3 is 15 residues. The V gene lost 1 base and the J gene lost 3 bases, with 12 bases spanning the gap. CDR3 DNA sequence: TGTGCCAGCAGCTTAGGGGAGGGAAGGGACACTGAAGCTTTCTTT. Protein product: CASSLGEGRDTEAFF.

The chain links TRBV19 to TRBJ1-5; D is possibly TRBD1 (6 bases). This CDR3 comprises 13 residues. V lost 6 bases, J lost 5 bases, and 11 bases lay in between. Germline V lookup: CDR1 LNHDA, CDR2 SQIVND (reference sequence). The CDR3 spells CASSAQGDQPQHF. The CDR3 nucleotides read TGTGCCAGTAGCGCACAGGGTGATCAGCCCCAGCATTTT.

This clone was observed at least ten times. The rearrangement links TRBV6-5 to TRBJ2-2; 7 bases agree with TRBD1. With V trimmed by 7 bases and J by 1 base, 6 bases remained unmatched. Per the germline V gene, CDR1 is MNHEY and CDR2 is SVGAGI. The length of the CDR3 is 15 residues. CDR3 nucleotides: TGTGCCAGCAAGAAACAGGGGTTGAACACCGGGGAGCTGTTTTTT. Encoded protein: CASKKQGLNTGELFF.

This chain connects TRBV24-1 to TRBJ2-1; the match to TRBD2 covers 10 bases. Per the germline V gene, CDR1 is KGHDR and CDR2 is SFDVKD. The J segment lost 9 bases and the V segment lost 4 bases, leaving 11 bases of the junction unmatched. The CDR3 totals 16 residues. In DNA, the CDR3 is TGTGCCACCAGTGACCTTAGCGGGGGGACCTTCCGTGAGCAGTTCTTC. Translating it yields CATSDLSGGTFREQFF.

The chain combines TRBV7-6 with TRBJ2-3; 8 bases match TRBD1. After removal of 5 bases from V and 4 bases from J, the junction contained 11 bases not matched to a gene. The CDR3 spans 16 residues. The V gene's germline CDR1 is SGHVS and CDR2 FNYEAQ. CDR3 in amino acids: CASSARQGLGSDTQYF. CDR3 sequence (DNA): TGTGCCAGCAGCGCCCGACAGGGGCTGGGCTCAGATACGCAGTATTTT.

CDR3 nucleotide sequence: TGTGCCAGCAGCTTATTTGCTTGGGCAGGGGGTTACACCGGGGAGCTGTTTTTT. Its protein is CASSLFAWAGGYTGELFF. V usage is TRBV7-8 and J usage is TRBJ2-2, with 7 bases aligning to TRBD1. The CDR3 consists of 18 residues. Looked up from germline, CDR1 is SGHVS and CDR2 is FQNEAQ. Trimming cost V 2 bases and J 3 bases; bases outside gene matches: 12.

The V gene is TRBV19, the J gene TRBJ1-4, with D unresolved. The CDR3 loop spans 13 amino acids. The germline V and J ends were trimmed by 6 bases and 5 bases, with 10 bases remaining between them. CDR1 and CDR2 from the germline V gene are LNHDA and SQIVND (reference sequence). The CDR3 bases are TGTGCCAGTAGCGAGGGAGAGAATGAAAAACTGTTTTTT. Its translation is CASSEGENEKLFF.

Here the CDR3 reads CASSIGPSLDLYGYTF. CDR3 DNA sequence: TGTGCCAGTAGTATAGGCCCCTCCCTCGACCTCTATGGCTACACCTTC. The V gene is TRBV19, the J gene TRBJ1-2; D uncertain. Trimming pared 1 base from V and 4 bases from J, leaving 16 bases between. Germline CDR1 is LNHDA and CDR2 is SQIVND (reference sequence). This CDR3 has 16 residues.

The chain employs TRBV4-2 and TRBJ2-6, with a weak D call TRBD2 (6 bases). V lost 3 bases to trimming and J lost 1 base, with 13 bases between them. Germline CDR1 is LGHNA and CDR2 is YNFKEQ. The CDR3 length is 17 residues. CDR3 nucleotides: TGTGCCAGCAGCCAGGACTATCGGGGTTCTGGGGCCAACGTCCTGACTTTC. This codes for CASSQDYRGSGANVLTF.

The V gene is TRBV7-9, the J gene TRBJ2-2; D unclear. V lost 3 bases and J lost 13, with 12 bases in between. Germline V gene sequence: CDR1 SEHNR, CDR2 FQNEAQ (reference sequence). The CDR3 has 12 residues. The CDR3 nucleotides read TGTGCCAGCAGCTTGGATAGTCGGGTGCTGTTTTTT. This codes for CASSLDSRVLFF.

Remarks on this clone: This specimen includes other DNA sequences encoding the same CDR3. The chain couples TRBV6-4 to TRBJ1-5; 8 bases align to TRBD1. The germline CDR1 and CDR2 sequences are MRHNA and SNTAGT. V dropped 5 bases and J dropped 2; count of bases not matched to a gene: 5. The CDR3 covers 15 residues. The CDR3 DNA reads as TGTGCCAGCAGTCCCGGGACAGGAGGCAATCAGCCCCAGCATTTT. Protein sequence: CASSPGTGGNQPQHF.

The chain couples TRBV7-9 to TRBJ2-5, with 9 bases that match TRBD1. The CDR3 extends over 14 amino acids. Germline V lookup: CDR1 SEHNR, CDR2 FQNEAQ (reference sequence). J lost 1 base, V lost 4 bases, and 1 base had no gene match. The CDR3 bases are TGTGCCAGCAGCTGGGGACAGGGCCAAGAGACCCAGTACTTC. Its protein product is CASSWGQGQETQYF.

The V gene is TRBV18, the J gene TRBJ2-3; D is unclear. The CDR3 has 14 amino acids. The V end lost 3 bases, the J end lost 4 bases, and 11 bases lay between the germline ends. Germline CDR1 KGHSH, CDR2 LQKENI. CDR3 bases: TGTGCCAGCTCACCCCTAGTATCCCCAGATACGCAGTATTTT. Its translation: CASSPLVSPDTQYF.